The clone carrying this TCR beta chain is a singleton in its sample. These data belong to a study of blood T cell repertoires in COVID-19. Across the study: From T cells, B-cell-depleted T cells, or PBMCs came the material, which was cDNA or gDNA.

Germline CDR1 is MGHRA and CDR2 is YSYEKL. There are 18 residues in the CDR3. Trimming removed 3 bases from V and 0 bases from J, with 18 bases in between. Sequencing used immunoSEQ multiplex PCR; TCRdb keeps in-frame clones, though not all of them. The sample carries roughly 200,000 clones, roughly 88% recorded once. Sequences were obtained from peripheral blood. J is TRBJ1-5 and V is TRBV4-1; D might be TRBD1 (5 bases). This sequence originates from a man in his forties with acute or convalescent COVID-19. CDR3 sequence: CASSQGGRKSYSNQPQHF. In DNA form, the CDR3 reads TGCGCCAGCAGCCAGGGGGGAAGAAAGAGTTATAGCAATCAGCCCCAGCATTTT.